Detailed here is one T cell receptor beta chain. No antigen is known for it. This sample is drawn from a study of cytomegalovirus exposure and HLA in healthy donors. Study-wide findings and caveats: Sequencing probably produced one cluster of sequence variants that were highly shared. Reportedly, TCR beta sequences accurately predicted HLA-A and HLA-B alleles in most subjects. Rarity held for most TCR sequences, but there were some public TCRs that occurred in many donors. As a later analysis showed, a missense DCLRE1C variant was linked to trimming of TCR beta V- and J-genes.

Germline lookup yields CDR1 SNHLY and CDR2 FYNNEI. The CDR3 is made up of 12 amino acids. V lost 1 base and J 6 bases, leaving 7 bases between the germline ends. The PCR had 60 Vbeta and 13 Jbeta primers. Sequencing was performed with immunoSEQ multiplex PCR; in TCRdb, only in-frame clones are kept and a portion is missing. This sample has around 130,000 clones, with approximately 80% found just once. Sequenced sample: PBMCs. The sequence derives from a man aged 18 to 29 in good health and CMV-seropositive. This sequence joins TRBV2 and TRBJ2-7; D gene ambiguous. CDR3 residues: CASSEVVAEQYF. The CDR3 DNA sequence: TGTGCCAGCAGTGAAGTCGTAGCCGAGCAGTACTTC.